The T cell receptor beta chain under discussion was sequenced for a study of T cell clonotyping in hematopoietic cell transplantation. Generated by immunoSEQ multiplex PCR, the TCRdb table keeps only in-frame clones and is missing some. Found here are around 15,000 clones, about 97% of them singletons; the top ten hold roughly 4%. This CDR3 has 14 residues. Unmatched junction bases numbered 3, after V lost 3 bases and J lost 9 bases. Germline CDR1 reads SGHAT; CDR2 reads FQDESV (reference sequence). This clone was seen only once. This specimen was peripheral blood mononuclear cells, taken 30 days after allogeneic stem cell transplant. The genes are TRBV11-1 and TRBJ1-6; 9 bases are shared with TRBD1. The sequence derives from a female patient aged 50 to 60 who had an allogeneic stem cell transplant from an unrelated donor, so T cells may come from the graft donor. Some clones in this sample may be carry-over from other donors' samples. In nucleotides, the CDR3 is TGTGCCAGCAGCTTGGGGGACAGGGTTTCACCCCTCCACTTT. The encoded protein is CASSLGDRVSPLHF.